This TCR beta chain was documented in a study of blood T cell repertoires in COVID-19. Study summary: Sites in the United States, Italy and Spain provided acute and convalescent COVID-19 samples.

Researchers sorted participants into cohorts using their self-reported clinical history. All recovered Cohort 3 donors got two negative PCRs, got clearance, or saw symptom resolution. The CDR3 contains 15 residues. Germline-derived CDR1 and CDR2 are LGHNA and YSLEER. Trimming pared 4 bases from V and 4 bases from J, leaving 16 bases between. Source study methods: Estimates of nucleated cell counts were drawn from the amplification of reference gene primers. Profiling relied on immunoSEQ multiplex PCR, and the TCRdb table lists in-frame clones only, not all of them. That table is the source of V, J and clone size, and D and trimming were worked out from the DNA. The sample lists 300,000 to 350,000 clones, about 90% occurring once.

The chain links TRBV4-3 to TRBJ1-2; D is perhaps TRBD1 (5 bases). The sequence was obtained from a woman aged 25 to 39 who had recovered from COVID-19. The sequencing input was PBMCs or T cells enriched from blood (not recorded which). The CDR3 DNA is TGCGCCAGCAGCCCCGGGGGGGTAAGGGGCTATGGCTACACCTTC. Protein product: CASSPGGVRGYGYTF.